This section outlines one T cell receptor beta chain sequence together with its context. The sample originates from a study of shared clonotypes between healthy human individuals. This CDR3 has 15 amino acids. V lost 0 bases and J 2 bases, leaving 10 bases between the germline ends. Germline V gene lookup returns CDR1 LNHDA and CDR2 SQIVND (reference sequence). Assay: immunoSEQ multiplex PCR; the TCRdb copy retains only in-frame clones and omits some. The table shows over a million clones, with approximately 96% occurring only once. The rearrangement joins TRBV19 to TRBJ1-1; TRBD1 might be the D (5 bases). Specimen: naive CD4+ T cells sorted from blood. This sample's subset: CD45RA+ positively selected. This TCR was sampled from a man aged 25 to 45 in good health. The CDR3 loop is CASSIDGARNTEAFF. CDR3 in DNA: TGTGCCAGTAGTATAGATGGGGCCAGAAACACTGAAGCTTTCTTT.